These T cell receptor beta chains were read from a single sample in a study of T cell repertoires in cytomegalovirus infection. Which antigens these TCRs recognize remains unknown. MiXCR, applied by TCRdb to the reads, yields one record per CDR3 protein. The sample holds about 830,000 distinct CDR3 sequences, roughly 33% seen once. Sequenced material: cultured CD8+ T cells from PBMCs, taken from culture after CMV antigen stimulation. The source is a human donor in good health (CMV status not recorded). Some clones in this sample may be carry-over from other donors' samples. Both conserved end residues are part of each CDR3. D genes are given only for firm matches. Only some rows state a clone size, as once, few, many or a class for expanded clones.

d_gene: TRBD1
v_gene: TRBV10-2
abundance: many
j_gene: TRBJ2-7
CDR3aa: CASSGTGGYEQYF
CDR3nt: TGCGCCAGCAGCGGGACAGGCGGATACGAGCAGTACTTC

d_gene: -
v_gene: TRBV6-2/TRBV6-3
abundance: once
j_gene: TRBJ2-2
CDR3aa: CASTTYLDSTGELFF
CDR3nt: TGTGCCAGCACCACCTATTTAGACAGCACCGGGGAGCTGTTTTTT

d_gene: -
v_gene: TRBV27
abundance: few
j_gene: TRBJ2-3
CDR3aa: CASSSYIRPIDTQYF
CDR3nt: TGTGCCAGCAGTTCCTATATTAGACCGATAGATACGCAGTATTTT

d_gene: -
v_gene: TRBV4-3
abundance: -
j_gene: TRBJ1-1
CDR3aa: CASSQNGHLDPSTEAFF
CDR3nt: TGCGCCAGCAGCCAGAACGGACATTTGGACCCGAGCACTGAAGCTTTCTTT

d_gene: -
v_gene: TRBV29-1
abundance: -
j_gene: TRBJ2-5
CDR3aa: CSVAEGSETQYF
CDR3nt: TGCAGCGTAGCGGAGGGGTCGGAGACCCAGTACTTC

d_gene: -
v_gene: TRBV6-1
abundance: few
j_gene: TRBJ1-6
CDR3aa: CASSEVGAAYNSPLHF
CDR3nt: TGTGCCAGCAGTGAAGTAGGTGCCGCCTATAATTCACCCCTCCACTTT

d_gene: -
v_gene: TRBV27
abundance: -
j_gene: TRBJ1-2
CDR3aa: CASSPDQALYYGYTF
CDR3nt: TGTGCCAGCAGTCCGGACCAGGCCCTATACTATGGCTACACCTTC

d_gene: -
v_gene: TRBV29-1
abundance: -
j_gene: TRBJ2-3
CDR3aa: CSVEDNTDTQYF
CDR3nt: TGCAGCGTTGAAGACAACACAGATACGCAGTATTTT

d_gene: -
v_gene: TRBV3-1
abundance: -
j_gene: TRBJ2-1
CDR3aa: CASSPSMSSYNEQFF
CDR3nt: TGTGCCAGCAGCCCCTCAATGAGTTCCTACAATGAGCAGTTCTTC

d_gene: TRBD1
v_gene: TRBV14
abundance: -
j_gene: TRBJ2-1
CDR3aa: CASSLQTGPRSYNEQFF
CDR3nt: TGTGCCAGCAGCCTCCAGACAGGGCCCCGCTCCTACAATGAGCAGTTCTTC

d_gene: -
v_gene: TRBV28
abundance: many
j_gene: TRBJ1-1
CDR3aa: CASSFPLSPSTEAFF
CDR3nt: TGTGCCAGCAGTTTTCCATTAAGTCCGAGCACTGAAGCTTTCTTT

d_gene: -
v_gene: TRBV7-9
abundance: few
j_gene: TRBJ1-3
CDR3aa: CASSAPQYLTSSGNTIYF
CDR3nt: TGTGCCAGCAGCGCGCCCCAATATCTGACCTCCTCTGGAAACACCATATATTTT

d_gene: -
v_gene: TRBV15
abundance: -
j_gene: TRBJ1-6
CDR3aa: CATSTPRTEYNSPLHF
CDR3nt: TGTGCCACCAGCACCCCGAGGACGGAATATAATTCACCCCTCCACTTT

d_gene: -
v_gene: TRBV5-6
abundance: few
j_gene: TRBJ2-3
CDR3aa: CASSLDREKQYF
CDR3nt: TGTGCCAGCAGCTTGGATAGGGAAAAGCAGTATTTT

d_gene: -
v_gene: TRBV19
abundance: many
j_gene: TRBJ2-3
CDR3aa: CASSIRGAPPYTDTQYF
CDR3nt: TGTGCCAGTAGTATTCGAGGGGCCCCGCCGTACACAGATACGCAGTATTTT

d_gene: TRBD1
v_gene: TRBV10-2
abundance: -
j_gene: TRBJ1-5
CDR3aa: CASSTGEEQPQHF
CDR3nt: TGCGCCAGCAGTACAGGGGAAGAACAGCCCCAGCATTTT

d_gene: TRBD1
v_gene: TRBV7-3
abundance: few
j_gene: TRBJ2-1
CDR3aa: CASSGLQGPYSYNEQFF
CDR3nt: TGTGCCAGCAGCGGCTTACAGGGGCCATACTCCTACAATGAGCAGTTCTTC

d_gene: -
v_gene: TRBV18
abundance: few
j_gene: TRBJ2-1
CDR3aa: CASSHLAPRTGAYNEQFF
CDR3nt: TGTGCCAGCTCACACCTCGCCCCTCGGACGGGGGCATACAATGAGCAGTTCTTC

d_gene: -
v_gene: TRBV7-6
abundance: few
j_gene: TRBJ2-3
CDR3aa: CASSLEWTGTDTQYF
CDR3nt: TGTGCCAGCAGCCTTGAGTGGACGGGCACAGATACGCAGTATTTT

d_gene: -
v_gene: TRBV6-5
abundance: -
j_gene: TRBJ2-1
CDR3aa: CASSYRGGAFNEQFF
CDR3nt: TGTGCCAGCAGTTACAGAGGGGGGGCATTTAATGAGCAGTTCTTC